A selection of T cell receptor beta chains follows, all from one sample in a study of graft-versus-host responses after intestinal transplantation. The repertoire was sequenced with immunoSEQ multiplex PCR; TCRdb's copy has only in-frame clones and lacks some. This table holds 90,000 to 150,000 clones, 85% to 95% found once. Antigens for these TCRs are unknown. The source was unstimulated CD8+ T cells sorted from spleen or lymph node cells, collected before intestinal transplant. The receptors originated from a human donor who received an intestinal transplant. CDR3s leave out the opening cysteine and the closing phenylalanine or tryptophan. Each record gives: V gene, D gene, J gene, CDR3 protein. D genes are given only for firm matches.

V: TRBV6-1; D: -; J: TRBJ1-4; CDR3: ASSDSRGTNEKLF
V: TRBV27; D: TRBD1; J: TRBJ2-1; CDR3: ASTSGQVGQF
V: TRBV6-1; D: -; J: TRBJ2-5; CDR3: ASSESLSEETQY
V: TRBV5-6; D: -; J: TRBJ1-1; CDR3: ASSLDAGTEAF
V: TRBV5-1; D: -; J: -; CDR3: ASSPRDGTYEQY
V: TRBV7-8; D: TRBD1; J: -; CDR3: ASSVEPGQGFGYEQY
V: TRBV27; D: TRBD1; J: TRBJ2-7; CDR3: ASSLEGALNEQY
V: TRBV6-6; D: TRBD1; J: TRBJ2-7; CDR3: ASSYSTGETYEQY
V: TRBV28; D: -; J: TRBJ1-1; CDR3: ASSPRTMGATEAF
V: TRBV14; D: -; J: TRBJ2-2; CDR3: ASSYTGSYTGELF
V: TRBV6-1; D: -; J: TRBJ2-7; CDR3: ASRDYPESYEQY
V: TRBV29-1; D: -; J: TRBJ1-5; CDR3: SVESGDSNQPQH
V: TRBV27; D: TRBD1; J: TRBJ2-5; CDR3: ASSPGGPETQY
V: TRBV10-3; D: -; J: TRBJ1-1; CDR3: AIIINLEAF
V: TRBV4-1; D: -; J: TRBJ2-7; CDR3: ASSQDIIFYEQY
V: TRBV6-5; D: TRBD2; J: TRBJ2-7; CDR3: ASSLLAGGYEQY
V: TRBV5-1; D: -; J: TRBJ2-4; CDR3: ASSLAGDKNIQY
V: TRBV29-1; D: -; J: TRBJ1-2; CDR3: SVLGLSGEIRGYT
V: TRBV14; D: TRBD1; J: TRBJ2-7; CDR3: ASSQLPGQGVYEQY
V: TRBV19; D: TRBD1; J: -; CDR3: ASTFTGASSYEQY
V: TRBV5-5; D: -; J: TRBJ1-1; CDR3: ASSPDAGVTEAF
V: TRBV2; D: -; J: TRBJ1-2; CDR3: ASSAGASLYGYT